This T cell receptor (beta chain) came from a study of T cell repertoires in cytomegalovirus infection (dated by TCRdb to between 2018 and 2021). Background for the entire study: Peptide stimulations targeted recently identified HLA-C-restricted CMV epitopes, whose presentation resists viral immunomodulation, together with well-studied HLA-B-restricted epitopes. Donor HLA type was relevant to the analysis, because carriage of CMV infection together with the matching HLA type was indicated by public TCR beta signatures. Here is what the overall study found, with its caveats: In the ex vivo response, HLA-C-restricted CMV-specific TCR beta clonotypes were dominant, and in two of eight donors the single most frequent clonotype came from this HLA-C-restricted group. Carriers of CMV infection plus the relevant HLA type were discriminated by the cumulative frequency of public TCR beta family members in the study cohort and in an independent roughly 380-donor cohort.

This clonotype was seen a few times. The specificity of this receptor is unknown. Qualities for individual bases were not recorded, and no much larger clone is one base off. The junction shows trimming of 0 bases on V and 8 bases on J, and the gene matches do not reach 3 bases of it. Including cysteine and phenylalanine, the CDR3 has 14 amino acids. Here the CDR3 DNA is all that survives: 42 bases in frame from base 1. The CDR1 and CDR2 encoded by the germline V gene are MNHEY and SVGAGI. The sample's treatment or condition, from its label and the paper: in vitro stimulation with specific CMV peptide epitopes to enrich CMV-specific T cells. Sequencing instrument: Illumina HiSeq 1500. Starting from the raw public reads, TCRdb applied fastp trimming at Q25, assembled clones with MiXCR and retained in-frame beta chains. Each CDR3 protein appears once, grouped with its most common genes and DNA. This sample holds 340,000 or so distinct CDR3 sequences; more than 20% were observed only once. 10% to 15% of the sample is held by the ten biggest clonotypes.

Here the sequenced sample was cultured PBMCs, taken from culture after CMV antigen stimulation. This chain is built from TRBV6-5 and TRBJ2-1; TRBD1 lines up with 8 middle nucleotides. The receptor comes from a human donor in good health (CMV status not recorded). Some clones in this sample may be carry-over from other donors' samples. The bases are TGTGCCAGCAGTTACTCGTCAGGGGGCTATGAGCAGTTCTTC. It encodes CASSYSSGGYEQFF.